A single TCR beta chain is shown here with its context. Its recognized antigen is unknown. No much larger clonotype is one base removed from it; base qualities were not supplied. The sample comes from a study of Ad26.COV2.S vaccination and SARS-CoV-2 variants (dated by TCRdb to about 2021). About the investigation overall: Donors in the vaccine arm were drawn from COV1001, a multicentre, randomized, double-blind, placebo-controlled phase I-IIa trial testing Ad26.COV2.S in healthy adults. Ad26.COV2.S was administered intramuscularly at 5 x 10^10 or 1 x 10^11 viral particles, either as a single shot or as two shots given 56 days apart. Participants in the trial were split at random into five groups of five each, receiving low-dose or high-dose Ad26.COV2.S once or twice, or else placebo on both occasions. A total of approximately 30 samples were included in the TCR-sequenced set, comprising about 20 Ad26.COV2.S vaccine recipients, 5 placebo recipients and 8 SARS-CoV-2 convalescent individuals. The specificity and breadth of SARS-CoV-2-reactive T cell receptors after Ad26.COV2.S vaccination were assessed by TCRbeta repertoire sequencing. Investigators remained blinded to trial group allocation during experiments and outcome assessment. Results the study describes overall, beyond this receptor: Comparable non-spike TCR breadth was observed between vaccine and placebo recipients, consistent with only spike being contained in the vaccine. Substantial breadth of spike-specific CD8+ and CD4+ T cell responses was reported after vaccination. It was noted by the authors that total T cell responses may have been underestimated by the TCR breadth and depth analyses. The study was not powered for comparison of responses between vaccine doses or regimens. Ad26.COV2.S recipients had higher spike-specific TCR breadth than placebo recipients (P = 0.0014).

The immunoSEQ Assay was used to sequence TCRbeta CDR3 regions. After extraction, genomic DNA underwent amplification by bias-controlled multiplex PCR, followed by high-throughput sequencing. The original methods were these. To quantify the absolute abundance of every unique TCRbeta CDR3 region, sequences were collapsed and filtered. T cell fraction was estimated by normalizing TCRbeta template counts to usable DNA, which was measured by amplifying reference genes present in all nucleated cells. Repertoire TCRs were annotated as SARS-CoV-2-specific by exact matching of V gene, CDR3 amino acid sequence and J gene to a known reactive TCR set. The reference SARS-CoV-2 TCR set came from MIRA and was filtered for enrichment in COVID-19-positive ImmuneCODE repertoires, removing public or cross-reactive TCRs. Using the MIRA antigens, annotated TCRs were further analysed by specific ORF or by position within an ORF. Breadth was defined as the number of annotated unique rearrangements divided by the total number of unique productive rearrangements, and depth was defined as the summed frequency of the annotated unique rearrangements. Two-sided Wilcoxon rank-sum tests were used to compare TCR breadth between groups. The table was pulled from immuneACCESS by TCRdb, which kept in-frame rearrangements only. Such tables lose some clones; where checked, under half of the loss comes from unresolved V genes, and the rest has no known cause. D and trimming were read from the DNA, whereas the V and J calls and clone size are those reported in that table. The sample table lists hundreds of thousands of clones, 86% of them with a count of one. The ten largest clones take up about 10% of the sample.

The intended sense of this specimen's treatment or condition label: roughly 18 received Ad26.COV2.S at low or high dose, single or two shots; five or six received placebo; per-sample allocation not given. Repertoires of vaccine and placebo recipients were sequenced from samples taken on day 63 after the first injection. Cohort 1b enrolled 25 adults aged 18-55 years at a single site in Boston, USA, between 29 July and 7 August 2020. As a vaccine, Ad26.COV2.S was a replication-incompetent adenovirus type 26 vector that expressed a prefusion-stabilized SARS-CoV-2 spike protein derived from the original Wuhan strain. The CDR3 sequence holds 14 residues, the cysteine and phenylalanine included. CDR3 DNA only is kept here, 42 bases in frame from base 1. CDR1 and CDR2 are read off the germline V gene as MNHEY and SVGEGT. V and J are trimmed by 2 bases and 2 bases, and the gene matches miss 0 bases of the junction.

The V gene is TRBV6-2 or TRBV6-3 and the J gene is TRBJ2-1; TRBD1 fits 7 bases in the junction. This sequence originates from a person aged 18 to 65 who received the Ad26.COV2.S COVID-19 vaccine or a placebo. This specimen was peripheral blood, taken in a trial of Ad26.COV2.S vaccine versus placebo. The DNA sequence is given as TGTGCCAGCAGTTACAGGGGGCCCTACAATGAGCAGTTCTTC. The translation is CASSYRGPYNEQFF.